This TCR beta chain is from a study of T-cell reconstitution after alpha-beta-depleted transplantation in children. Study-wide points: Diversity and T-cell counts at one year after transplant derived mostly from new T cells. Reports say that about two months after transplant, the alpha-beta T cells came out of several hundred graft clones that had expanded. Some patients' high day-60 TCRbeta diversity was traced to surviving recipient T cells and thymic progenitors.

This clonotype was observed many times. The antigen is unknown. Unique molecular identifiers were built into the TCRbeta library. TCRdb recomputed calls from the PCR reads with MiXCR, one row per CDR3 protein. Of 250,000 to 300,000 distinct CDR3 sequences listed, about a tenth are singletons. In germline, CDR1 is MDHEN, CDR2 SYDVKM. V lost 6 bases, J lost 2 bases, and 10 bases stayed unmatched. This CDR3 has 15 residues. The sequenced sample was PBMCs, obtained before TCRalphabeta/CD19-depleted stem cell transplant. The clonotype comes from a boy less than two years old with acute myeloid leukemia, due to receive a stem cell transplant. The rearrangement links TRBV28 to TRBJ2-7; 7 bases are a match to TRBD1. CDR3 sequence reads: CASSPTGKPAYEQYF. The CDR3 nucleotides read TGTGCCAGCAGCCCGACAGGGAAACCAGCCTACGAGCAGTACTTC.